One sample yielded the 9 T cell receptor beta chains listed below, sequenced in a study of radiation and T cells in renal cell carcinoma. Time point given: blood 4 weeks post-SBRT, at nephrectomy. Treatment specified: 15 Gy SBRT to primary tumor, nephrectomy 4 weeks later. TCRdb keeps only in-frame clones here, not all; method: immunoSEQ multiplex PCR. The table records about 150,000 clones, approximately 86% of them present only once. Sequencing used blood, obtained from a patient whose treatment included radiotherapy and nephrectomy. The receptors derive from a woman aged 45-65 years with renal cell carcinoma.

The chain couples TRBV4-3 to TRBJ2-7, with D tentatively TRBD2 (6 bases). The CDR3 has 15 residues. The germline V and J ends were trimmed by 0 bases and 3 bases, with 12 bases remaining between them. Germline-derived CDR1 and CDR2 are LGHNA and YSLEER. For the CDR3, the DNA is TGCGCCAGCAGCCAAGACGCGGGGACCCGCTACGAGCAGTACTTC. Translation gives CASSQDAGTRYEQYF.

J is TRBJ1-2 and V is TRBV13, with D possibly TRBD1 on 6 matching bases. V was pared by 1 base and J by 7 bases, with 13 bases between. CDR1 and CDR2 (germline): PRHDT, FYEKMQ (reference sequence). CDR3 length: 14 residues. CDR3 coding DNA: TGTGCCAGCAGCTTAGAGGTAGGGGGAGGTGGCTACACCTTC. This encodes CASSLEVGGGGYTF.

The chain carries TRBV5-4 and TRBJ2-3, with 8 bases matching TRBD2. The junction had 12 bases not matched to a gene; V was cut back by 4 bases and J by 8 bases. In germline, CDR1 is SGHNT, CDR2 YYREEE (reference sequence). This CDR3 contains 15 residues. Written as DNA, the CDR3 is TGTGCCAGCAGCCCCCCAGCGGGAGATGAACGTACGCAGTATTTT. Its protein product is CASSPPAGDERTQYF. The full variable domain, its missing parts supplied by reference TRBV5-4 and TRBJ2-3, is ETGVTQSPTHLIKTRGQQVTLRCSSQSGHNTVSWYQQALGQGPQFIFQYYREEENGRGNFPPRFSGLQFPNYSSELNVNALELDDSALYLCASSPPAGDERTQYFGPGTRLTVL.

The gene calls are TRBV9 and TRBJ2-7; 13 bases are a match to TRBD2. Germline CDR1 SGDLS, CDR2 YYNGEE. The CDR3 covers 14 residues. After removal of 4 bases from V and 6 bases from J, the junction contained 4 bases not matched to a gene. DNA for the CDR3: TGTGCCAGCAGCCCGGGACTAGCGGGACTCGAGCAGTACTTC. Its translation: CASSPGLAGLEQYF.

The chain carries TRBV5-1 and TRBJ2-2; 7 bases fit TRBD2. Germline V gene sequence: CDR1 SGHRS, CDR2 YFSETQ. This CDR3 has 16 residues. J was trimmed by 4 bases and V by 0 bases; bases with no gene match: 6. Here the CDR3 reads CASSLAAGVGTGELFF. CDR3 DNA: TGCGCCAGCAGCTTGGCGGCGGGAGTCGGCACCGGGGAGCTGTTTTTT.

This clone was detected once. This rearrangement joins TRBV2 to TRBJ1-5; D is perhaps TRBD1 (5 bases). CDR1 and CDR2 from the germline V gene are SNHLY and FYNNEI. This CDR3 spans 15 amino acids. The V and J ends lost 1 base and 5 bases respectively, with 12 bases between them. CDR3 residues: CASSEVGELDQPQHF. CDR3 sequence (DNA): TGTGCCAGCAGTGAAGTAGGGGAGTTGGATCAGCCCCAGCATTTT.

The chain has TRBV15 and TRBJ2-5; D may be TRBD1 (6 bases). Near its end, the DNA agrees better with TRBJ2-7, so the J call may be wrong. The CDR3 length is 15 residues. CDR1 and CDR2 from the germline V gene are LNHNV and YYDKDF (reference sequence). The CDR3 nucleotides are TGTGCCACCAGCAGAGGGGGGCTAGCTCGCTCCGAGCAGTACTTC. It yields the protein CATSRGGLARSEQYF.

The gene calls are TRBV2 and TRBJ2-3; TRBD2 might be the D (7 bases). The CDR3 runs to 16 residues. V lost 6 bases to trimming and J lost 1 base, with 17 bases between them. In germline, CDR1 is SNHLY, CDR2 FYNNEI. CDR3 bases: TGTGCCAGCAGGAGGGAGGGGGGTACGGGCACAGATACGCAGTATTTT. Amino acid sequence: CASRREGGTGTDTQYF.

V and J are TRBV6-6 and TRBJ1-4, with D perhaps matching TRBD1 (5 bases). Trimming cost V 5 bases and J 5 bases, with 12 bases left between them. Germline-derived CDR1 and CDR2 are MNHNY and SVGAGI (reference sequence). The CDR3 is 14 residues long. CDR3 amino acids: CASSPGTLNEKLFF. The DNA for the CDR3 is TGTGCCAGCAGTCCCGGGACCCTAAATGAAAAACTGTTTTTT.